The subject of this entry is one T cell receptor beta chain. This entry is derived from a study of cytomegalovirus exposure and HLA in healthy donors. CDR1 is GTSNPN and CDR2 is SVGIG in the germline V gene (reference sequence). V was shortened by 5 bases and J by 4 bases, with 5 bases between the two germline ends. This CDR3 spans 10 amino acids. The method was immunoSEQ multiplex PCR; TCRdb's version includes in-frame clones alone and lacks a portion of them. The sample has roughly 120,000 clones, about 83% seen once. The chain is built from TRBV30 and TRBJ1-1; no clear D. What was sequenced was PBMCs. The clonotype originates from a woman aged 25 to 45 in good health and CMV-seronegative. CDR3 residues: CAWGGTEAFF. The CDR3 DNA is TGTGCCTGGGGCGGCACTGAAGCTTTCTTT.